Below, one T cell receptor beta chain is given with its context. Looked up from germline, CDR1 is ENHRY and CDR2 is SYGVKD. The CDR3 is 13 residues long. Trimming pared 11 bases from V and 2 bases from J, leaving 16 bases between. The age range of participants was about 18 to 90 years, with residence in some 25 US areas. These data originate in a study of blood T cell repertoires in COVID-19. Study background: Specimens from acute and convalescent COVID-19 originated in the United States, Italy and Spain. Sources were T cells, B-cell-depleted T cells, or PBMCs; the material itself was cDNA or gDNA.

Original processing notes: Amplification with reference gene primers provided the estimates of nucleated cell counts. TCRdb's table, derived via immunoSEQ multiplex PCR, lists solely in-frame clones and lacks some. V and J calls and clone size are as listed in that table; D and trimming were resolved from the DNA. This table holds about 320,000 clones, more than 90% found once. The chain joins TRBV10-3 to TRBJ2-7, with D maybe TRBD2 (7 bases). The TCR originated in a woman aged 25-40 years who had been exposed to COVID-19. Sequenced sample: PBMCs or T cells enriched from blood (not recorded which). In DNA, the CDR3 is TGTGCCGCCAAGGAGGGGGGGACCTACGAGCAGTACTTC. The encoded protein is CAAKEGGTYEQYF.